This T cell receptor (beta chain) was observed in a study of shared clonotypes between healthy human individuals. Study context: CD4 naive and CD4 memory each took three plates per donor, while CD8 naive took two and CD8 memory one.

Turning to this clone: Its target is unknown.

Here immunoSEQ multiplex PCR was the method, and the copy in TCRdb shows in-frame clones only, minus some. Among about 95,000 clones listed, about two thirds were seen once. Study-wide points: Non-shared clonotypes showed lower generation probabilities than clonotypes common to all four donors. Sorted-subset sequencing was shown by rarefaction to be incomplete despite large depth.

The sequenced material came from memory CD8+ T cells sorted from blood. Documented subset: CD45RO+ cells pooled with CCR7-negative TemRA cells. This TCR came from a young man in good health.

The CDR3 DNA follows: TGTGCCAGCACCACCAGCGACTACGAGCAGTACTTC. It specifies CASTTSDYEQYF. The chain couples TRBV28 to TRBJ2-7; D not certain. The V gene lost 7 bases and the J gene lost 3 bases, with 10 bases spanning the gap. Germline assignment: CDR1 MDHEN and CDR2 SYDVKM. This CDR3 contains 12 residues.